A selection of T cell receptor beta chains follows, all from one sample in a study of identical twins. MiXCR, run by TCRdb on the 5' RACE reads, gives a single entry per CDR3 protein. The sample records roughly 260,000 distinct CDR3 sequences, around 15% being singletons. Sequenced sample: memory (CD45RO+) T cells sorted from blood. These receptors originate from a woman between 18 and 29 years old in good health. CDR3s include the opening cysteine and the closing phenylalanine or tryptophan. Fields, in order: CDR3 length, D gene, J gene, V gene, clone size, CDR3 DNA, CDR3 protein. The D gene is left open where the match is weak. The size of a clone is reported for some rows only, either as once, few or many, or as a class for expanded clones.

16,.,TRBJ1-1,TRBV4-1,many,TGCGCCAGCAGCCTAACCGGGGCTTACATGAACACTGAAGCTTTCTTT,CASSLTGAYMNTEAFF
14,.,TRBJ1-1,TRBV5-1,few,TGCGCCAGCAGCTTAATCGGTGTGGAGACTGAAGCTTTCTTT,CASSLIGVETEAFF
14,TRBD2,TRBJ2-1,TRBV7-2,.,TGTGCCAGCAGCCACCCGGGACTAGCGATTGAGCAGTTCTTC,CASSHPGLAIEQFF
13,.,TRBJ1-2,TRBV29-1,few,TGCAGCGTTTGGACAGCGGAATTTCATGGCTACACCTTC,CSVWTAEFHGYTF
16,TRBD2,TRBJ2-1,TRBV7-6,.,TGTGCCAGCAGCCTCATTCCCAGCGGGAGGGACAATGAGCAGTTCTTC,CASSLIPSGRDNEQFF
13,TRBD1,TRBJ2-3,TRBV20-1,.,TGCAGTGCCAGACAGGGGCTCCCAGATACGCAGTATTTT,CSARQGLPDTQYF
16,TRBD2,TRBJ2-1,TRBV14,few,TGTGCCAGCAGCCAAGCCTCGGGGCGGGAGGGCCTTGAGCAGTTCTTC,CASSQASGREGLEQFF
17,TRBD1,TRBJ2-1,TRBV6-1,.,TGTGCCAGCAGTGAAGGGACAGGGTCCCCCCGATACAATGAGCAGTTCTTC,CASSEGTGSPRYNEQFF
15,TRBD2,TRBJ2-7,TRBV13,few,TGTGCCAGCAGCAGGACTAGCGGGAGGCCCTACGAGCAGTACTTC,CASSRTSGRPYEQYF
13,TRBD1,TRBJ1-4,TRBV5-1,.,TGCGCCAGCAGCCGGACAGGGGAAGAAAAACTGTTTTTT,CASSRTGEEKLFF
13,.,TRBJ2-1,TRBV9,few,TGTGCCAGCAGCGCCCTGGGTGACGATGAGCAGTTCTTC,CASSALGDDEQFF
12,.,TRBJ2-3,TRBV20-1,.,TGCAGTGCGAACGGGGGCGCAGATACGCAGTATTTT,CSANGGADTQYF
15,.,TRBJ2-5,TRBV5-6,.,TGTGCCAGCAGCTTGGGGGCGGGAAACCAAGAGACCCAGTACTTC,CASSLGAGNQETQYF
16,TRBD2,TRBJ2-3,TRBV10-3,.,TGTGCCATCAGTGACCGGACTAGCGGTGGCACAGATACGCAGTATTTT,CAISDRTSGGTDTQYF
13,.,TRBJ2-7,TRBV20-1,.,TGCAGTGCTAGGTTCGGGGGTTCCTACGAGCAGTACTTC,CSARFGGSYEQYF
15,TRBD2,TRBJ2-1,TRBV20-1,.,TGCAGTGCCCCCACCCTAGCGGGAGGGCCCAATGAGCAGTTCTTC,CSAPTLAGGPNEQFF
14,.,TRBJ1-1,TRBV19,few,TGTGCCAGTAGTACTCCCTCCGGGGTATCATTCGCTTTCTTT,CASSTPSGVSFAFF
10,.,TRBJ2-7,TRBV1,.,TGCACCAGCAGCCAGTACGAGCAGTACTTC,CTSSQYEQYF
12,.,TRBJ2-7,TRBV29-1,.,TGCAGCGCTGACGGACCGGACTACGAGCAGTACTTC,CSADGPDYEQYF
14,.,TRBJ2-7,TRBV5-6,.,TGTGCCAGCAGCTTTCCCCGCGCAGCTTACGAGCAGTACTTC,CASSFPRAAYEQYF
14,.,TRBJ2-7,TRBV2,.,TGTGCCAGCAGTGTAGTACCAGTATCCTACGAGCAGTACTTC,CASSVVPVSYEQYF
15,.,TRBJ1-5,TRBV15,few,TGTGCCACCAGCGTAGGGGCCGGGGGGGATCAGCCCCAGCATTTT,CATSVGAGGDQPQHF
14,TRBD2,TRBJ2-5,TRBV15,.,TGTGCCACCCGGCTAGCGGCAGCCTGGGAGACCCAGTACTTC,CATRLAAAWETQYF
15,TRBD1,TRBJ1-2,TRBV12-3/TRBV12-4,.,TGTGCCAGCAGTCCCGGCAGGGGGCTCAGCTATGGCTACACCTTC,CASSPGRGLSYGYTF
18,TRBD2,TRBJ2-3,TRBV5-4,.,TGTGCCAGCAGCTTACTAGCGGGAGGAGAATCTAGCACAGATACGCAGTATTTT,CASSLLAGGESSTDTQYF
11,.,TRBJ2-3,TRBV20-1,.,TGCAGTGCTAGAGATCGTTTCTCGCAGTATTTT,CSARDRFSQYF
14,.,TRBJ2-5,TRBV12-3/TRBV12-4,few,TGTGCCAGCAGTTTAAGACCAGCCCAAGAGACCCAGTACTTC,CASSLRPAQETQYF
16,TRBD2,TRBJ2-1,TRBV28,once,TGTGCCAGCGTCACCCCATCTAGCGGCCACTACAATGAGCAGTTCTTC,CASVTPSSGHYNEQFF
16,TRBD2,TRBJ2-1,TRBV20-1,.,TGCAGTGCTAGCACCTGGCGGGGGGGCCGTAAGAATGAGCAGTTCTTC,CSASTWRGGRKNEQFF
14,.,TRBJ2-3,TRBV10-3,few,TGTGCCATCAGTGAGTCGGTAGGGAGCGCTACGCAGTATTTT,CAISESVGSATQYF
18,TRBD2,TRBJ2-1,TRBV7-6,many,TGTGCCAGCAGCTTAGTCTCAGGGGCTAGCGGGAGTTATAATGAGCAGTTCTTC,CASSLVSGASGSYNEQFF
13,TRBD2,TRBJ2-1,TRBV29-1,.,TGCAGCGTTGGTAGCGGGCCTTCCAATGAGCAGTTCTTC,CSVGSGPSNEQFF
15,TRBD2,TRBJ2-1,TRBV7-2,.,TGTGCCAGCATCTTTAGCGGGGCCGCCTACAATGAGCAGTTCTTC,CASIFSGAAYNEQFF
14,TRBD2,TRBJ2-1,TRBV20-1,few,TGCAGTGCCTCAACACTAGCGGGAGGGAATGAGCAGTTCTTC,CSASTLAGGNEQFF
15,.,TRBJ2-3,TRBV20-1,many,TGCAGTGCTAGAGCCTTTGGACGGAGCACAGATACGCAGTATTTT,CSARAFGRSTDTQYF
18,TRBD1,TRBJ1-2,TRBV6-2/TRBV6-3,once,TGTGCCAGCAGTCGTACACGGGACAGTCCCCCGGATAACTATGGCTACACCTTC,CASSRTRDSPPDNYGYTF
15,TRBD2,TRBJ2-3,TRBV6-5,few,TGTGCCAGCATTAAAAATAGCGGGAGCCCAGATACGCAGTATTTT,CASIKNSGSPDTQYF
16,TRBD1,TRBJ1-1,TRBV4-1,few,TGCGCCAGCAGCTCCCTAGGGGGGACAGGTAACACTGAAGCTTTCTTT,CASSSLGGTGNTEAFF
15,TRBD1,TRBJ1-5,TRBV12-3/TRBV12-4,many,TGTGCCAGCAGGAAGACAGGGGGCGCTGCCCAGCCCCAGCATTTT,CASRKTGGAAQPQHF
15,.,TRBJ2-7,TRBV14,.,TGTGCCAGCAGCCAGGGGGGAGCAGGGGGCTACGAGCAGTACTTC,CASSQGGAGGYEQYF
17,.,TRBJ1-1,TRBV18,few,TGTGCCAGCTCGTCCAACCAAAACACACACTCGAACACTGAAGCTTTCTTT,CASSSNQNTHSNTEAFF
13,TRBD2,TRBJ2-5,TRBV20-1,.,TGCAGTGCCCTTCTAGCGGTGGGAGAGACCCAGTACTTC,CSALLAVGETQYF
12,.,TRBJ2-2,TRBV24-1,few,TGTGCCACCAGTGCACACACCGGGGAGCTGTTTTTT,CATSAHTGELFF
16,.,TRBJ2-3,TRBV4-1,many,TGCGCCAGCAGCCAAGAGAAGGGGGGTAGCACAGATACGCAGTATTTT,CASSQEKGGSTDTQYF
15,TRBD2,TRBJ2-1,TRBV6-5,.,TGTGCCAGCAGTTACTCTACTAGCGGTCCCAATGAGCAGTTCTTC,CASSYSTSGPNEQFF
12,.,TRBJ2-7,TRBV2,.,TGTGCCAGCAGTAGCCTAGCCTACGAGCAGTACTTC,CASSSLAYEQYF
13,.,TRBJ1-1,TRBV9,many,TGTGCCAGCAGCCGCGCAGGGAACACTGAAGCTTTCTTT,CASSRAGNTEAFF